The entry below describes one T cell receptor beta chain. In the original processing: Reference gene primer amplification gave estimated nucleated cell counts. Data came from immunoSEQ multiplex PCR; TCRdb stores just in-frame clones and leaves some out. V and J calls plus clone size are reproduced from that table; the DNA served to infer D and trimming. The sample records around 100,000 clones, around nine tenths being singletons. CDR3 length: 14 residues. Germline V CDR1 and CDR2: LNHDA, SQIVND (reference sequence). V lost 6 bases to trimming and J lost 0 bases, with 6 bases between them. The data stem from a study of blood T cell repertoires in COVID-19. Overall study context: Sites in the United States, Italy and Spain provided acute and convalescent COVID-19 samples. In each case, the material was cDNA or gDNA derived from T cells, B-cell-depleted T cells, or PBMCs.

The J gene is TRBJ2-6, the V gene TRBV19, with D unclear. The material sequenced was peripheral blood. This clonotype was sampled from a man aged 50-60 years with active or convalescent COVID-19. In DNA form, the CDR3 reads TGTGCCAGTAGAGACACCTCTGGGGCCAACGTCCTGACTTTC. Encoded protein: CASRDTSGANVLTF.